The 14 T cell receptor beta chains reported below all come from one sample, sequenced in a study of T-cell memory formation after mild COVID-19 (TCRdb year 2021). The library was made by 5' RACE. The instrument given in TCRdb is Illumina NovaSeq 6000. The public reads were quality trimmed at Q25 with fastp and then assembled into clones with MiXCR by TCRdb, keeping productive beta chains. Under each unique CDR3 protein, matching rows form one entry showing the most common genes and DNA. Recorded for this sample are around 27,000 distinct CDR3 sequences; approximately 7% of them occurred a single time. The ten largest clonotypes hold 13% to 15% of the sample. Sequencing input: PBMCs or a T cell subset sorted from them (not recorded which). These receptors came from an adult woman who had mild COVID-19 (a few samples of this study predate the infection). The sample titles of this study are shuffled in the database, so cell type and time point are left out; the donor was told from shared clones.

This clonotype was counted ten times or more. V and J are TRBV7-2 and TRBJ2-3, with 10 bases identical to TRBD1. CDR3 length: 16 amino acids. Per germline, CDR1 SGHTA and CDR2 FQGNSA. J gave up 2 bases and V 7 bases, and 9 bases lay outside the gene matches. In DNA, the CDR3 is TGTGCCAGCAATTCCGGGACAGGGGTGTTCACAGATACGCAGTATTTT. This sequence encodes CASNSGTGVFTDTQYF.

This clonotype was found many times. The chain uses TRBV7-9 and TRBJ1-2; D gene ambiguous. V was shortened by 11 bases and J by 0 bases, with 16 bases between the two germline ends. This CDR3 has 14 residues. The V gene's germline CDR1 is SEHNR and CDR2 FQNEAQ (reference sequence). CDR3 in DNA: TGTGCCGTAGGAGGGAACGAACCTAACTATGGCTACACCTTC. Protein product: CAVGGNEPNYGYTF.

This clonotype was found many times. The chain is built from TRBV30 and TRBJ2-5, with D perhaps matching TRBD1 or TRBD2 (5 bases each). Germline V gene sequence: CDR1 GTSNPN, CDR2 SVGIG (reference sequence). V was shortened by 5 bases and J by 6 bases, with 16 bases between the two germline ends. This CDR3 region has 13 residues. In DNA form, the CDR3 reads TGTGCCTGGGGACTCGGGGTGGGGCAGACCCAGTACTTC. As protein: CAWGLGVGQTQYF.

This clonotype appeared many times. V and J are TRBV10-3 and TRBJ2-3; D uncertain. V was clipped by 2 bases and J by 5 bases, with 5 bases between them. The length of the CDR3 is 12 residues. CDR1 and CDR2 (germline): ENHRY, SYGVKD. The CDR3 region has the DNA TGTGCCATCAGTGAGGGTGGAGATACGCAGTATTTT. Amino acids: CAISEGGDTQYF.

The sample holds many counts of this clonotype. The rearrangement links TRBV24-1 to TRBJ2-3; TRBD2 aligns across 7 bases. This CDR3 has 16 amino acids. Looked up from germline, CDR1 is KGHDR and CDR2 is SFDVKD. Trimming took 2 bases from V and 2 from J; bases not matched to a gene: 6. The CDR3 nucleotides read TGTGCCACCAGTGATTACCAAGCGGGGTTCACAGATACGCAGTATTTT. Protein sequence: CATSDYQAGFTDTQYF.

Many counts were recorded for this clonotype. The chain couples TRBV11-2 to TRBJ2-1, with 10 bases matching TRBD1. Trimming took 8 bases from V and 9 from J; bases not matched to a gene: 10. This CDR3 region has 14 residues. Germline V gives CDR1 SGHAT, CDR2 FQNNGV. The DNA of the CDR3 is TGTGCCAGCTCCCGGACAGGGGGGTCCGGTGAGCAGTTCTTC. It is translated as CASSRTGGSGEQFF. Full variable domain (outside the CDR3, taken from reference TRBV11-2 and TRBJ2-1): EAGVAQSPRYKIIEKRQSVAFWCNPISGHATLYWYQQILGQGPKLLIQFQNNGVVDDSQLPKDRFSAERLKGVDSTLKIQPAKLEDSAVYLCASSRTGGSGEQFFGPGTRLTVL.

In this sample, this clonotype turned up many times. The chain combines TRBV19 with TRBJ2-7; D is tentatively TRBD1 or TRBD2 (5 bases each). Germline assignment: CDR1 LNHDA and CDR2 SQIVND (reference sequence). V shed 1 base and J shed 2 bases, with 15 bases lying between them. The CDR3 sequence is 16 residues long. CDR3 in amino acids: CASSIGGFSLTYEQYF. CDR3 DNA: TGTGCCAGTAGTATAGGGGGGTTTTCGCTGACCTACGAGCAGTACTTC.

Many counts were recorded for this clonotype. The CDR3 protein is CASRPNSGQNYGYTF. CDR3 in DNA: TGTGCCAGCAGACCAAATAGTGGACAGAACTATGGCTACACCTTC. The chain recombines TRBV6-2 or TRBV6-3 with TRBJ1-2, with D tentatively TRBD1 (6 bases). Germline loops: CDR1 MNHEY, CDR2 SVGEGT. V was shortened by 6 bases and J by 2 bases, with 16 bases between the two germline ends. This CDR3 has 15 residues.

The chain joins TRBV20-1 to TRBJ2-3; 12 positions match TRBD2. Germline V gene data show CDR1 as DFQATT and CDR2 as SNEGSKA (reference sequence). CDR3 length equals 15 residues. The V gene end was trimmed by 6 bases and the J gene end by 4 bases; junction bases not matched to a gene: 8. The CDR3 loop reads CSATRLAGAADTQYF. The CDR3 DNA is TGCAGTGCGACCCGACTAGCGGGGGCGGCAGATACGCAGTATTTT.

This clonotype was observed many times. The chain combines TRBV4-3 with TRBJ1-4; the D gene is possibly TRBD1 (6 bases). From germline, CDR1 is LGHNA and CDR2 YSLEER. Trimming took off 2 bases at V and 5 bases at J, with 15 bases between the two ends. This CDR3 is 16 amino acids long. The CDR3 reads CASSQRRGSPNEKLFF. The CDR3 nucleotides are TGCGCCAGCAGCCAAAGGAGGGGGTCCCCGAATGAAAAACTGTTTTTT.

This clonotype was counted between two and nine times. The V call is TRBV19, the J call TRBJ2-7; 13 bases agree with TRBD2. The CDR3 is 14 residues long. Germline loops: CDR1 LNHDA, CDR2 SQIVND (reference sequence). V lost 6 bases, J lost 5 bases, and 4 bases stayed unmatched. The CDR3 sequence is CASSGTSGINEQYF. In nucleotides, the CDR3 is TGTGCCAGTAGCGGGACTAGCGGGATTAACGAGCAGTACTTC.

This clonotype was seen just once. The V gene is TRBV3-1, the J gene TRBJ2-7; 8 bases map to TRBD1. Germline trimming cut 3 bases from V and 2 bases from J; bases unmatched to any gene: 3. The CDR3 is 14 residues long. Per the germline V gene, CDR1 is LGHDT and CDR2 is YNNKEL (reference sequence). The CDR3 nucleotides read TGTGCCAGCAGCCACGGGACAGGCACCTACGAGCAGTACTTC. It encodes CASSHGTGTYEQYF.

This clonotype was observed at least ten times. The chain links TRBV20-1 to TRBJ2-7; 9 positions agree with TRBD1. CDR3 size: 13 residues. The junction had 4 bases not matched to a gene; V was cut back by 1 base and J by 6 bases. Germline lookup yields CDR1 DFQATT and CDR2 SNEGSKA (reference sequence). The CDR3 DNA is TGCAGTGCTAGAGCTACGACAGGGGGCGAGCAGTACTTC. Its translation is CSARATTGGEQYF.

This clonotype was recorded at least ten times. The chain links TRBV29-1 to TRBJ2-3, with a tentative D call TRBD2 (7 bases). V was clipped by 3 bases and J by 1 base, with 14 bases between them. The CDR3 spans 15 residues. CDR1 and CDR2 from the germline V gene are SQVTM and ANQGSEA. The CDR3 is CSVDEGGQGTDTQYF. The CDR3, as DNA: TGCAGCGTTGACGAGGGGGGGCAGGGCACAGATACGCAGTATTTT.